Detailed here is one T cell receptor beta chain. The data originate from a study of blood T cell repertoires in COVID-19. Study context: The analysed material was cDNA or gDNA that came from T cells, B-cell-depleted T cells, or PBMCs.

How the authors handled the data: Amplifying reference gene primers gave estimates of nucleated cell counts. Measured with immunoSEQ multiplex PCR; TCRdb has only the in-frame clones, and not every one. For V, J and clone size, that table is used; D and trimming come from the DNA. The repertoire has about 240,000 clones, around nine tenths of them found once; the top ten carry under 9%. Germline V lookup: CDR1 SGHTS, CDR2 YDEGEE. There are 15 residues in the CDR3. The trim removed 9 bases at V and 4 bases at J, leaving 14 bases unmatched. Material: peripheral blood. The TCR was taken from a woman in her 70s with active or convalescent COVID-19. The rearrangement joins TRBV5-8 to TRBJ1-2; 8 bases map to TRBD1. CDR3 DNA: TGTGCCAATAGGCTGGACAGGGAATCGTCCTATGGCTACACCTTC. Its protein product is CANRLDRESSYGYTF. Based on the CDR3 plus reference TRBV5-8 and TRBJ1-2, the full variable domain is EAGVTQSPTHLIKTRGQQATLRCSPISGHTSVYWYQQALGLGLQFLLWYDEGEERNRGNFPPRFSGRQFPNYSSELNVNALELEDSALYLCANRLDRESSYGYTFGSGTRLTVV.